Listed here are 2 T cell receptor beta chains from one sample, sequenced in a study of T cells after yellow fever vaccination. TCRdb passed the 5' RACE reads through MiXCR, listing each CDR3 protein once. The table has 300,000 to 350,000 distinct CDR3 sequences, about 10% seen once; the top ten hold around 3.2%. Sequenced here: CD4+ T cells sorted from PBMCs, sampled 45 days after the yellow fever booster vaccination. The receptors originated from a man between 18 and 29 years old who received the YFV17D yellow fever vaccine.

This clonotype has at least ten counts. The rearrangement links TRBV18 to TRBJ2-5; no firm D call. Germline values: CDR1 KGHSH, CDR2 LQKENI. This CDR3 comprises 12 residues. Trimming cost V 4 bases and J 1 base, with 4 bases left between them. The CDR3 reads CASSQIQETQYF. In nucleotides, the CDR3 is TGTGCCAGCTCACAGATCCAAGAGACCCAGTACTTC.

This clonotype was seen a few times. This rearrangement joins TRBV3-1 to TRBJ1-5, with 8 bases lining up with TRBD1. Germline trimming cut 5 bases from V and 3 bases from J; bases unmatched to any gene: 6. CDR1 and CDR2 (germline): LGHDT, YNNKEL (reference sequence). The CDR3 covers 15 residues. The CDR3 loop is CASSSRTGYNQPQHF. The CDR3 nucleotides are TGTGCCAGCAGCTCCCGGACAGGGTACAATCAGCCCCAGCATTTT.